This TCR beta chain was profiled in a study of OX40 agonist ivuxolimab in advanced cancers. Study-level information: The study gave patients intravenous ivuxolimab at 0.01 to 10 mg/kg every 2 weeks. Mean age approximately 61 years, range about 23 to 79; 82.7% male. A partial response was reached by three patients: one with hepatocellular carcinoma and two with cutaneous melanoma.

CDR3 length: 15 amino acids. V lost 1 base and J 7 bases, leaving 13 bases between the germline ends. Germline V gene lookup returns CDR1 MNHNY and CDR2 SVGAGI (reference sequence). Sequencing used immunoSEQ multiplex PCR; TCRdb keeps in-frame clones, though not all of them. The table has tens of thousands of clones, around 92% seen once. This specimen consisted of CD4+ or CD8+ T cells sorted from blood, obtained in a trial of the OX40 agonist ivuxolimab. V gene TRBV6-6 combines with J gene TRBJ2-2, with D perhaps matching TRBD2 (5 bases). This receptor was obtained from an adult with an advanced solid tumor such as melanoma, head and neck, liver or kidney cancer. The CDR3 DNA follows: TGTGCCAGCAGTTACTACGGGAATTCCAACGGGGAGCTGTTTTTT. The encoded protein is CASSYYGNSNGELFF.